This passage covers 30 T cell receptor beta chains from one sample sequenced in a study of T cell clonality in common variable immunodeficiency (dated by TCRdb to the mid-2010s). The library relied on the immunoSEQ multiplex PCR assay. TCRdb stores this immuneACCESS table with in-frame sequences only. Part of the clones is absent; in the studies checked, under half of the shortfall reflects unresolved V genes, and no reason is known for the rest. Across this sample, 40,000 to 45,000 clones were tabulated and none appeared just once. The ten top clones hold around 0.7% of the sample. The source material was peripheral blood mononuclear cells. All receptors come from a person aged 18 to 70 in good health.

This clone was seen at least ten times. The read finishes 3 residues shy of the CDR3 end, and the germline J gene is used to complete it. The J gene is TRBJ1-5, the V gene TRBV6-4, with no clear D. The V end lost 6 bases, the J end lost 7 bases, and 16 bases lay between the germline ends. The length of the CDR3 is 14 residues. Looked up from germline, CDR1 is MRHNA and CDR2 is SNTAGT. The CDR3 DNA, read in part, is TGTGCCAGCAGCCCGACGGGGATTGAGCAGCCC. Translated: CASSPTGIEQP. The whole CDR3 reads CASSPTGIEQPQHF.

This clone ranks as medium-sized (0.01 to 0.1%). Read sequence stops 3 residues before the CDR3 end, and the germline J gene provides the missing end. The chain combines TRBV19 with TRBJ2-1; 7 nucleotides line up with TRBD1. This CDR3 spans 13 amino acids. With V trimmed by 0 bases and J by 8 bases, 1 base remained unmatched. CDR1 and CDR2 (germline): LNHDA, SQIVND (reference sequence). The sequenced part of the CDR3 DNA is TGTGCCAGTAGTATAGATGGACAGGATGAG. Its translation: CASSIDGQDE. The CDR3 reads in full as CASSIDGQDEQFF.

This clone was counted at least ten times. The read comes to an end 3 residues before the CDR3 does, leaving the germline J gene to fill in the end. This chain joins TRBV20-1 and TRBJ1-1; 7 bases agree with TRBD1. Per germline, CDR1 DFQATT and CDR2 SNEGSKA (reference sequence). The CDR3 extends over 16 amino acids. The sequenced CDR3 bases are TGCAGTGCTAGAGGTGGGGGGACAGAGGGGACATTGGGA. This translates into CSARGGGTEGTLG. Given in full, the CDR3 is CSARGGGTEGTLGAFF.

This clone was observed many times. The read is 3 residues too short to cover the CDR3 end, so that end is filled in from the germline J gene. This chain connects TRBV20-1 to TRBJ2-1; 7 bases match TRBD2. This CDR3 has 20 residues. In germline, CDR1 is DFQATT, CDR2 SNEGSKA (reference sequence). The trim removed 1 base at V and 4 bases at J, leaving 22 bases unmatched. This chain's CDR3 is CSARAGLREAGPGRYNEQFF. The DNA read from the CDR3 is TGCAGTGCTAGAGCTGGGCTGCGGGAAGCGGGACCTGGGAGGTACAATGAG.

This clone was counted many times. The sequence runs out 3 residues before the end of the CDR3; the remainder is reconstructed from the germline J gene. The V and J genes are TRBV4-1 and TRBJ1-4; D call uncertain. The CDR3 loop spans 13 amino acids. Germline V CDR1 and CDR2: MGHRA, YSYEKL. The CDR3 bases that were read are TGCGCCAGCAGCCATGCCAGAAACCTAGAA. Its protein is CASSHARNLE. The CDR3 in its entirety is CASSHARNLELFF.

The sample holds many counts of this clone. The read finishes 3 residues shy of the CDR3 end, and the germline J gene is used to complete it. J is TRBJ1-4 and V is TRBV20-1, with 10 bases lining up with TRBD1. CDR3 length: 13 residues. Germline V CDR1 and CDR2: DFQATT, SNEGSKA (reference sequence). The CDR3 DNA, read in part, is TGCAGTGCTAGCCCCGGGACAGGGGATAAA. Protein: CSASPGTGDK. The full-length CDR3 reads as CSASPGTGDKLFF.

At least ten counts were recorded for this clone. The read terminates 3 residues ahead of where the CDR3 ends, so the germline J gene completes it. The chain employs TRBV2 and TRBJ1-2, with 7 bases identical to TRBD1. Germline V gene lookup returns CDR1 SNHLY and CDR2 FYNNEI. The V and J ends lost 3 bases and 4 bases, in that order; junction bases with no gene match: 5. The CDR3 consists of 14 residues. The CDR3 sequence: CASSDEGASYGYTF. The part of the CDR3 DNA that was read is TGTGCCAGCAGTGATGAGGGGGCGTCCTATGGC.

The table lists this clone with many counts. The sequence runs out 3 residues before the end of the CDR3; the remainder is reconstructed from the germline J gene. J is TRBJ1-5 and V is TRBV11-2; unclear D gene. Germline CDR1 SGHAT, CDR2 FQNNGV. The CDR3 totals 13 residues. V lost 0 bases, J lost 9 bases, and 9 bases lay in between. The sequenced part of the CDR3 DNA is TGTGCCAGCAGCTTAGATCCAGGAGGGCCC. It yields the protein CASSLDPGGP. The entire CDR3 protein is CASSLDPGGPQHF.

In this sample, this clone turned up many times. The sequence runs out 3 residues before the end of the CDR3; the remainder is reconstructed from the germline J gene. The genes are TRBV3-1 (or the pseudogene TRBV3-2) and TRBJ1-2; tentatively, D is TRBD1 (6 bases). Germline CDR1 reads LGHDT; CDR2 reads YNNKEL (reference sequence). Trimming removed 3 bases from V and 2 bases from J, with 10 bases in between. The length of the CDR3 is 14 residues. CDR3 bases read: TGTGCCAGCAGCCAGAGGGGGTTAAACTATGGC. Protein: CASSQRGLNYG. The full-length CDR3 reads as CASSQRGLNYGYTF.

In this sample, this clone turned up many times. The covered CDR3 bases are TGCAGTGCTAGAGATCGTGGAGGAGCGGTAAGGGCCTCTAGCACAGATACG. Encoded protein: CSARDRGGAVRASSTDT. The CDR3 as a whole reads CSARDRGGAVRASSTDTQYF. The V gene is TRBV20-1, the J gene TRBJ2-3; TRBD2 is a possible D gene (5 bases). The read stops 3 residues short of the end of the CDR3; the missing end is completed from the germline J gene. The CDR3 sequence is 20 residues long. Germline-derived CDR1 and CDR2 are DFQATT and SNEGSKA (reference sequence). Trimming pared 0 bases from V and 0 bases from J, leaving 25 bases between.

In this sample, this clone turned up many times. The covered CDR3 bases are TGTGCCAGCAGCTCGTACTCGAGGGGTGAA. Translating it yields CASSSYSRGE. The entire CDR3 reads CASSSYSRGEAFF. This chain joins TRBV7-8 and TRBJ1-1; tentatively, D is TRBD1 (5 bases). The sequence runs out 3 residues before the end of the CDR3; the remainder is reconstructed from the germline J gene. Deletions cut 4 bases from V and 7 bases from J, with 13 bases between. Germline CDR1 reads SGHVS; CDR2 reads FQNEAQ. This CDR3 has 13 residues.

This clone was detected many times. Read coverage stops 3 residues before the CDR3 terminus; the germline J gene supplies the remainder. The rearrangement uses TRBV20-1 and TRBJ1-1, with a tentative D call TRBD1 (6 bases). The CDR3 has 14 amino acids. CDR1 and CDR2 from the germline V gene are DFQATT and SNEGSKA (reference sequence). CDR3 residues: CSARADGTLLEAFF. CDR3 DNA (partial): TGCAGTGCTAGAGCCGACGGGACACTGTTAGAA.

This clone appeared many times. The CDR3 end is not reached by the read, which stops 3 residues before it; the germline J gene fills it in. The gene calls are TRBV7-3 and TRBJ2-2; possible D gene TRBD1, 5 bases. The length of the CDR3 is 14 residues. Trimming cost V 5 bases and J 1 base, with 8 bases left between them. Germline assignment: CDR1 SGHTA and CDR2 FQGTGA. This CDR3 is CASSPTGNTGELFF. CDR3 DNA, as far as it was read: TGTGCCAGCAGCCCTACAGGGAACACCGGGGAG.

Many counts were recorded for this clone. The sequenced fragment ends 3 residues before the CDR3 boundary, so the rest is inferred from the germline J gene. The chain uses TRBV10-3 and TRBJ2-2; 8 bases fit TRBD1. With V trimmed by 4 bases and J by 1 base, 5 bases remained unmatched. This CDR3 contains 16 residues. The V gene's germline CDR1 is ENHRY and CDR2 SYGVKD. This chain's CDR3 is CAISALGQGNTGELFF. CDR3 DNA, as far as it was read: TGTGCCATCAGTGCTCTTGGACAGGGGAACACCGGGGAG.

This clone was seen many times. The missing CDR3 end, 3 residues past where the read stops, is filled in from the germline J gene. The rearrangement links TRBV19 to TRBJ1-6; possibly TRBD1 for D (6 bases). The CDR3 length is 15 residues. Germline CDR1 and CDR2: LNHDA and SQIVND (reference sequence). V was clipped by 8 bases and J by 7 bases, with 18 bases between them. The CDR3 sequence is CASGRLQGWNSPLHF. The CDR3 bases that were read are TGTGCCAGTGGGAGGTTACAGGGATGGAATTCACCC. Complete variable domain (other parts from reference TRBV19 and TRBJ1-6): DGGITQSPKYLFRKEGQNVTLSCEQNLNHDAMYWYRQDPGQGLRLIYYSQIVNDFQKGDIAEGYSVSREKKESFPLTVTSAQKNPTAFYLCASGRLQGWNSPLHFGNGTRLTVT.

The sample holds many counts of this clone. The CDR3 here is CASSLVSGNEQFF. The part of the CDR3 DNA that was read is TGTGCCAGCAGCTTAGTCTCAGGCAATGAG. The chain uses TRBV13 and TRBJ2-1, with no clear D. The CDR3 end falls 3 residues outside the read, so it is completed with the germline J gene. V was shortened by 1 base and J by 6 bases, with 7 bases between the two germline ends. This CDR3 is 13 amino acids long. Germline V gene lookup returns CDR1 PRHDT and CDR2 FYEKMQ (reference sequence).

This clone has a count of ten or more. Coverage ceases 3 residues before the CDR3 finishes, and the germline J gene fills in the end. This chain uses TRBV19 with TRBJ1-4; no clear D gene. V was cut by 6 bases and J by 3 bases, with 11 bases left in between. The V gene's germline CDR1 is LNHDA and CDR2 SQIVND (reference sequence). This CDR3 has 14 amino acids. CDR3 DNA, as far as it was read: TGTGCCAGTAGAACCCAGGAAGCTAATGAAAAA. It codes for CASRTQEANEK. The entire CDR3 protein is CASRTQEANEKLFF.

This clone came up many times. CDR3 residues: CASSPTTRLAGYHTETQYF. The CDR3 bases that were read are TGTGCCAGCAGCCCCACTACCCGACTAGCGGGATACCACACAGAGACC. The chain uses TRBV13 and TRBJ2-5; 11 bases agree with TRBD2. The read finishes 3 residues shy of the CDR3 end, and the germline J gene is used to complete it. Germline V gene lookup returns CDR1 PRHDT and CDR2 FYEKMQ (reference sequence). V shed 5 bases and J 4 bases; nucleotides not matched to a gene: 18. The CDR3 loop spans 19 amino acids. The whole variable domain, filled in from reference TRBV13 and TRBJ2-5, reads AAGVIQSPRHLIKEKRETATLKCYPIPRHDTVYWYQQGPGQDPQFLISFYEKMQSDKGSIPDRFSAQQFSDYHSELNMSSLELGDSALYFCASSPTTRLAGYHTETQYFGPGTRLLVL.

This clone was recorded many times. The read ends 3 residues early relative to the CDR3; the germline J gene fills the gap. The chain joins TRBV12-3 or TRBV12-4 to TRBJ2-2; D unclear. V was cut by 6 bases and J by 0 bases, with 11 bases left in between. CDR3 length equals 15 residues. The CDR3 loop is CASRNDKTNTGELFF. The sequenced part of the CDR3 DNA is TGTGCCAGCAGAAACGACAAGACGAACACCGGGGAG.

In this sample, this clone turned up many times. This CDR3 reads CASSPGQGYSPLHF. The sequenced part of the CDR3 DNA is TGTGCCAGTAGTCCAGGACAGGGATATTCACCC. J is TRBJ1-6 and V is TRBV19, with 8 bases lining up with TRBD1. From the germline J gene comes the end of the CDR3, since the read stops 3 residues before it. The CDR3 loop spans 14 amino acids. V was clipped by 5 bases and J by 8 bases; unmatched bases: 5. CDR1 is LNHDA, CDR2 SQIVND, per germline (reference sequence).

This clone was seen many times. Read coverage stops 3 residues before the CDR3 terminus; the germline J gene supplies the remainder. The chain links TRBV5-1 to TRBJ2-5; possible D gene TRBD2, 6 bases. V lost 5 bases and J 0 bases, leaving 20 bases between the germline ends. Germline loops: CDR1 SGHRS, CDR2 YFSETQ. The CDR3 is 17 residues long. CDR3 amino acids: CASSYSFNSGNQETQYF. The part of the CDR3 DNA that was read is TGCGCCAGCAGTTATTCCTTCAATAGCGGCAACCAAGAGACC.

There are many counts of this clone. The CDR3 end lies 3 residues beyond the end of the read and is filled in from the germline J gene. The chain has TRBV6-2 or TRBV6-3 and TRBJ1-1; 9 positions match TRBD1. Germline loops: CDR1 MNHEY, CDR2 SVGEGT. The CDR3 runs to 14 residues. V gave up 6 bases and J gave up 6 bases; unmatched junction bases: 8. CDR3 region: CASSWTGELAEAFF. The part of the CDR3 DNA that was read is TGTGCCAGCAGCTGGACAGGGGAACTGGCTGAA.

This clone was recorded many times. The read gets to within 3 residues of the CDR3 end, and the germline J gene fills in the rest. The J gene is TRBJ2-1, the V gene TRBV7-9; the D gene is possibly TRBD1 (6 bases). The CDR3 consists of 12 residues. V lost 5 bases to trimming and J lost 7 bases, with 9 bases between them. Germline loops: CDR1 SEHNR, CDR2 FQNEAQ (reference sequence). The sequenced part of the CDR3 DNA is TGTGCCAGCAGCCAACAGGGAAATGAG. It encodes CASSQQGNE. Given in full, the CDR3 is CASSQQGNEQFF.

This clone occurred many times. The CDR3 goes on 3 residues after the read ends, and that part is filled in from the germline J gene. The genes are TRBV20-1 and TRBJ1-1; a possible D gene is TRBD1 (6 bases). The CDR3 contains 12 residues. With 3 bases removed from V and 3 bases from J, the gap between germline ends came to 8 bases. CDR1 and CDR2 (germline): DFQATT, SNEGSKA (reference sequence). The CDR3 bases that were read are TGCAGTGCTAGGACAGGAGACACTGAA. Its protein product is CSARTGDTE. The entire CDR3 reads CSARTGDTEAFF.

This clone was counted many times. The read halts 3 residues ahead of the CDR3 end, with the missing end drawn from the germline J gene. The chain joins TRBV27 to TRBJ2-3, with D uncertain. Germline CDR1 is MNHEY and CDR2 is SMNVEV (reference sequence). The ends were cut back, 1 base at V and 0 bases at J, with 8 bases in the middle. The CDR3 is made up of 15 amino acids. The CDR3 sequence is CASSLWATSTDTQYF. The sequenced part of the CDR3 DNA is TGTGCCAGCAGTTTATGGGCCACTAGCACAGATACG.

This clone was seen only a few times. An end of the junction differs from the germline gene, which may be a read error. Other nucleotide sequences from this sample produce the same CDR3. The part of the CDR3 DNA that was read is TGTTCCAGCAGAATTCGACAGACGATAAACACTGAA. Translating gives CSSRIRQTINTE. The CDR3 in its entirety is CSSRIRQTINTEAFF. V usage is TRBV7-9 and J usage is TRBJ1-1; D might be TRBD1 (5 bases). Sequencing ends 3 residues short of the CDR3 end; the germline J gene provides the rest. CDR3 length: 15 amino acids. Germline assignment: CDR1 SEHNR and CDR2 FQNEAQ (reference sequence).

Ten or more counts support this clone. The read terminates 3 residues before the CDR3 end, so the remaining end is supplied by the germline J gene. The chain links TRBV5-1 to TRBJ2-7, with D possibly being TRBD1 (5 bases). The CDR3 loop spans 14 amino acids. Germline V CDR1 and CDR2: SGHRS, YFSETQ. V lost 1 base, J lost 3 bases, and 11 bases lay in between. The CDR3 reads CASSLFGRDYEQYF. CDR3 DNA (partial): TGCGCCAGCAGCTTGTTTGGCAGGGACTACGAG.

Many counts were recorded for this clone. The CDR3 goes on 3 residues after the read ends, and that part is filled in from the germline J gene. The chain employs TRBV6-4 and TRBJ1-4, with D tentatively TRBD1 (5 bases). Germline CDR1 is MRHNA and CDR2 is SNTAGT. Trimming took off 4 bases at V and 8 bases at J, with 17 bases between the two ends. The CDR3 is 15 residues long. The chain's CDR3 is CASSASPRREEKLFF. CDR3 bases read: TGTGCCAGCAGTGCTTCCCCTCGCAGGGAAGAAAAA.

This clone was seen ten or more times. Sequencing ends 3 residues short of the CDR3 end; the germline J gene provides the rest. The V call is TRBV10-3, the J call TRBJ2-7; 11 positions match TRBD1. Germline CDR1 and CDR2: ENHRY and SYGVKD. V lost 10 bases and J lost 6; bases outside the gene matches: 8. The CDR3 length is 13 residues. Here the CDR3 reads CATTGQGEGEQYF. The DNA read from the CDR3 is TGTGCCACTACGGGACAGGGGGAGGGCGAG.

In its sample, this clone was seen many times. From the germline J gene comes the end of the CDR3, since the read stops 3 residues before it. The chain couples TRBV7-6 to TRBJ1-2; TRBD1 is a possible D gene (5 bases). CDR1 and CDR2 (germline): SGHVS, FNYEAQ. The CDR3 is made up of 12 amino acids. The sequenced CDR3 bases are TGTGCCAGCAGCTCCAGGGCAGCGGGC. Translating it yields CASSSRAAG. The full CDR3 reads CASSSRAAGYTF. Full variable domain (rest looked up from reference TRBV7-6 and TRBJ1-2): GAGVSQSPRYKVTKRGQDVALRCDPISGHVSLYWYRQALGQGPEFLTYFNYEAQQDKSGLPNDRFSAERPEGSISTLTIQRTEQRDSAMYRCASSSRAAGYTFGSGTRLTVV.